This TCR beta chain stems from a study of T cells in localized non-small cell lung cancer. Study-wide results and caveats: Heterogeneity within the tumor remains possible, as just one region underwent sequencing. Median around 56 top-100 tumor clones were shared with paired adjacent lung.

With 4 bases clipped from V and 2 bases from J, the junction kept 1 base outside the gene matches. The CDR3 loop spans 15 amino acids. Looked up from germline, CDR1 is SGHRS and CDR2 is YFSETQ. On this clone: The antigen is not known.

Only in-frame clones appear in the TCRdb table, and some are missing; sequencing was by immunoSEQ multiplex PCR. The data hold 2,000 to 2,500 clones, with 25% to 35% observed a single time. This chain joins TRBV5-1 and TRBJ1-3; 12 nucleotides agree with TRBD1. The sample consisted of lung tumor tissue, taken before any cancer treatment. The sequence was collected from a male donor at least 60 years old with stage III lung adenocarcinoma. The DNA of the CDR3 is TGCGCCAGCAGCCGGGACAGGGGGCCTGGAAACACCATATATTTT. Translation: CASSRDRGPGNTIYF.